Each of the 27 T cell receptor beta chains below was sequenced from the same sample in a study of post-analysis software for immune sequencing data. Overall study findings and caveats: Patients showed TRBV5-6, TRBV5-1 and TRBV20-1 among roughly five TRBV segments more frequent than in controls.

For these TCRs, the target antigens are not known. Researchers reported that TCR beta cDNA libraries carried unique molecular identifiers. A single record per CDR3 protein comes from TCRdb applying MiXCR to the PCR reads. The table records around 500,000 distinct CDR3 sequences, about a third of them present only once. The sample comprised blood. All receptors come from a girl under 18 with multiple sclerosis.

The chain recombines TRBV5-1 with TRBJ2-5, with D possibly matching TRBD1 (6 bases). The end of the DNA aligns better with TRBJ2-1, so the J call may be wrong. The germline V gene has CDR1 SGHRS and CDR2 YFSETQ. The length of the CDR3 is 15 residues. In nucleotides, the CDR3 is TGCGCCAGCAGCTTGGGTTCAGGGGTACAAGAGACCCAGTTCTTC. Translating gives CASSLGSGVQETQFF.

Regarding this clonotype: One base away lies a much larger clone, so this may be a sequencing read error. The rearrangement links TRBV25-1 to TRBJ2-5; D is undetermined. Trimming pared 8 bases from V and 5 bases from J, leaving 15 bases between. Germline V lookup: CDR1 MGHDK, CDR2 SYGVNS. The CDR3 has 13 amino acids. The CDR3 reads CASWLSGLETQYF. The CDR3 DNA is TGTGCCAGCTGGCTATCGGGCTTGGAGACCCAGTACTTC.

This sequence joins TRBV20-1 and TRBJ2-7; weak D call: TRBD2 (5 bases). Per the germline V gene, CDR1 is DFQATT and CDR2 is SNEGSKA (reference sequence). Trimming left V 6 bases short and J 0 bases short, with 21 bases between. The CDR3 spans 16 residues. This CDR3 is CSASWTLPGRSYEQYF. CDR3 nucleotide sequence: TGCAGTGCCAGTTGGACTCTTCCCGGACGCTCCTACGAGCAGTACTTC.

This clonotype was picked up many times. The rearrangement uses TRBV11-2 and TRBJ2-7; TRBD1 is a possible D gene (6 bases). The germline V gene encodes CDR1 SGHAT and CDR2 FQNNGV. CDR3 size: 13 residues. V lost 5 bases and J lost 3, with 11 bases in between. CDR3 region: CASSTTGSYEQYF. The CDR3 nucleotides are TGTGCCAGCAGCACCACAGGGAGCTACGAGCAGTACTTC.

Details on this clonotype: One end of the junction does not line up with germline, which may come from a read error. This chain joins TRBV5-1 and TRBJ2-3; D ambiguous. Germline CDR1 SGHRS, CDR2 YFSETQ. This CDR3 has 15 residues. The CDR3 DNA sequence: TGCGCCAGCAGCTTGGGGAGCTTAGGCACAGATATGCAGTATTTT. The encoded protein is CASSLGSLGTDMQYF.

V gene TRBV6-1 combines with J gene TRBJ1-2; 7 nucleotides line up with TRBD1. The CDR3 extends over 15 amino acids. V lost 6 bases to trimming and J lost 7 bases; unmatched junction nucleotides: 14. Looked up from germline, CDR1 is MNHNS and CDR2 is SASEGT. CDR3 in DNA: TGTGCCAGCAGCCCCGCCGGGACAGCTGCCCTTGGCTACACCTTC. The encoded protein is CASSPAGTAALGYTF.

This rearrangement joins TRBV9 to TRBJ2-7, with D possibly TRBD2 on 7 matching bases. CDR1 and CDR2 (germline): SGDLS, YYNGEE. The CDR3 spans 16 residues. V was cut by 0 bases and J by 2 bases, with 15 bases left in between. CDR3 amino acids: CASSVGAGAQPYEQYF. The CDR3 nucleotides read TGTGCCAGCAGCGTAGGTGCGGGGGCGCAGCCCTACGAGCAGTACTTC.

This clonotype was found a few times. This chain joins TRBV10-1 and TRBJ1-2; possible D gene TRBD1, 5 bases. Trimming took 5 bases from V and 4 from J, leaving 11 bases between them. This CDR3 region has 13 residues. Germline V lookup: CDR1 WNHNN, CDR2 SYGVQD (reference sequence). CDR3 sequence reads: CASSYSGTYGYTF. The CDR3 DNA reads TGCGCCAGCAGTTACTCGGGGACCTATGGCTACACCTTC.

The chain is built from TRBV15 and TRBJ1-6; D is uncertain. The CDR3 loop spans 16 amino acids. Germline-derived CDR1 and CDR2 are LNHNV and YYDKDF (reference sequence). V was shortened by 5 bases and J by 6 bases, with 17 bases between the two germline ends. The DNA of the CDR3 is TGTGCCACCAGCGGTCAGGTTATGGCTACTAATTCACCCCTCCACTTT. This codes for CATSGQVMATNSPLHF.

In the case of this clonotype: A much larger clone differs from this one at a single base, so this may be a read error. The chain employs TRBV7-6 and TRBJ2-1, with 13 bases aligning to TRBD2. The germline CDR1 and CDR2 sequences are SGHVS and FNYEAQ. The CDR3 contains 16 residues. J was trimmed by 8 bases and V by 4 bases; bases with no gene match: 8. Here the CDR3 DNA reads TGTGCCAGCAGCTCCCGCTGGACTAGCGGGGGCTATGAGCAGTTCTTC. This translates into CASSSRWTSGGYEQFF.

The chain joins TRBV7-2 to TRBJ2-4; tentative D call: TRBD1 (5 bases). Per the germline V gene, CDR1 is SGHTA and CDR2 is FQGNSA. CDR3 length equals 12 residues. Between the trimmed V and J ends, which lost 3 bases and 13 bases, there was a span of 13 bases. The CDR3 DNA is TGTGCCAGCAGCTTTCAGGGTATGGGGCAGTACTTC. Protein product: CASSFQGMGQYF.

J is TRBJ1-1 and V is TRBV2; the match to TRBD1 covers 10 bases. The CDR3 spans 14 residues. The V gene's germline CDR1 is SNHLY and CDR2 FYNNEI. The ends lost 7 bases at V and 1 base at J; junction bases unmatched: 3. The CDR3: CASIGTGENTEAFF. The CDR3 nucleotides read TGTGCCAGCATCGGGACAGGGGAGAACACTGAAGCTTTCTTT.

The chain is built from TRBV11-2 and TRBJ2-1; 11 bases match TRBD2. Germline V gene sequence: CDR1 SGHAT, CDR2 FQNNGV. The CDR3 spans 17 residues. V lost 5 bases and J lost 12; bases outside the gene matches: 18. CDR3 sequence reads: CASSEGSLSGGVRGQFF. CDR3 bases: TGTGCCAGCAGCGAAGGATCCCTTAGCGGGGGGGTACGGGGGCAGTTCTTC.

This clonotype was observed at least ten times. The V and J genes are TRBV20-1 and TRBJ2-3; D is unclear. The CDR3 has 12 amino acids. In germline, CDR1 is DFQATT, CDR2 SNEGSKA (reference sequence). The ends were cut back, 2 bases at V and 3 bases at J, with 6 bases in the middle. CDR3 in amino acids: CSARPGTDTQYF. CDR3 nucleotides: TGCAGTGCTAGACCCGGAACAGATACGCAGTATTTT.

J is TRBJ2-1 and V is TRBV5-1; TRBD2 agrees at 10 bases. Per germline, CDR1 SGHRS and CDR2 YFSETQ. The CDR3 extends over 14 amino acids. V lost 9 bases to trimming and J lost 6 bases; unmatched junction nucleotides: 9. In DNA, the CDR3 is TGCGCCACAAGGGGGACTAGCGACCGCAATGAGCAGTTCTTC. It is translated as CATRGTSDRNEQFF.

This clonotype was seen a handful of times. CDR3 loop: CSVRTAGTGELFF. The CDR3 DNA is TGCAGCGTTAGGACGGCCGGTACCGGGGAGCTGTTTTTT. The chain recombines TRBV29-1 with TRBJ2-2; D unclear. Trimming stripped 5 bases from V and 5 bases from J, with 12 bases between. This CDR3 has 13 residues. Per the germline V gene, CDR1 is SQVTM and CDR2 is ANQGSEA.

This clonotype has only one observation. The genes are TRBV5-6 and TRBJ2-1; D may correspond to TRBD1 or TRBD2 (6 bases each). Near its end, the DNA agrees better with TRBJ2-7, so the J call may be wrong. The CDR3 spans 22 residues. CDR1 is SGHDT and CDR2 is YYEEEE in the germline V gene. The CDR3 DNA reads as TGTGCCAGCAGCTTGTCTTCGTCGTCAACAGAGGGGGGAAGGAGTGGATACAATGAGCAGTACTTC. This translates into CASSLSSSSTEGGRSGYNEQYF.

Worth noting for this clonotype: A much more abundant neighbour one base away suggests this may be a read error. Because the CDR3 is missing its conserved closing phenylalanine or tryptophan, this is likely a read error. The chain joins TRBV5-1 to TRBJ2-5; 7 bases line up with TRBD1. In germline, CDR1 is SGHRS, CDR2 YFSETQ. The CDR3 covers 15 residues. Losses at the gene ends were 3 bases for V and 3 bases for J; bases not matched to a gene: 8. CDR3: CASSYAGTEKETQYV. DNA for the CDR3: TGCGCCAGCAGCTATGCCGGGACAGAAAAAGAGACCCAGTACGTC.

This clonotype came up a few times. This chain links TRBV12-3 or TRBV12-4 with TRBJ2-3; D is unresolved. With 6 bases removed from V and 2 bases from J, the gap between germline ends came to 6 bases. The CDR3 has 12 residues. The CDR3 DNA sequence: TGTGCCAGCAGGGATATCACAGATACGCAGTATTTT. Residues: CASRDITDTQYF.

This clonotype has more than one count but fewer than ten. The J gene is TRBJ2-1, the V gene TRBV10-2, with 11 nucleotides matching TRBD2. Germline CDR1 reads WSHSY; CDR2 reads SAAADI. The CDR3 has 16 residues. V trimming: 4 bases; J trimming: 2 bases; junction bases outside the gene matches: 4. CDR3 coding DNA: TGCGCCAGCAGTGCGACTAGCGGGGAGGCCTACAATGAGCAGTTCTTC. It encodes CASSATSGEAYNEQFF.

This clonotype showed up just a few times. Here the CDR3 DNA reads TGTGCCAGCAGCCAATCCGAAAACTATGGCTACACCTTC. It translates to CASSQSENYGYTF. The chain joins TRBV16 to TRBJ1-2; no clear D gene. Germline loops: CDR1 KGHSY, CDR2 FQNENV. This CDR3 is built from 13 residues. Trimming removed 0 bases at V and 2 bases at J, with 4 bases between.

This clonotype was observed a few times. The rearrangement uses TRBV6-1 and TRBJ2-3, with a tentative D call TRBD2 (6 bases). CDR1 and CDR2 from the germline V gene are MNHNS and SASEGT. This CDR3 comprises 15 residues. V lost 0 bases, J lost 3 bases, and 10 bases lay in between. CDR3 DNA sequence: TGTGCCAGCAGTGAAGCGATCGGGGGTACAGATACGCAGTATTTT. Amino acid sequence: CASSEAIGGTDTQYF.

This clonotype was seen a few times. The rearrangement links TRBV20-1 to TRBJ2-5, with 7 bases matching TRBD2. This CDR3 has 13 amino acids. J lost 0 bases, V lost 6 bases, and 4 bases had no gene match. Germline V gene lookup returns CDR1 DFQATT and CDR2 SNEGSKA (reference sequence). The CDR3 nucleotides are TGCAGTGCATCCGGGGGGTACCAAGAGACCCAGTACTTC. Protein product: CSASGGYQETQYF.

This rearrangement joins TRBV6-2 or TRBV6-3 to TRBJ2-1; D remains unclear. V shed 0 bases and J shed 7 bases, with 7 bases lying between them. This CDR3 comprises 13 residues. The germline V gene encodes CDR1 MNHEY and CDR2 SVGEGT. The CDR3 sequence is CASSYSVKNEQFF. The CDR3 region has the DNA TGTGCCAGCAGTTACTCGGTCAAAAATGAGCAGTTCTTC.

The genes are TRBV7-9 and TRBJ2-3; D not certain. This CDR3 is 16 amino acids long. Trimming stripped 1 base from V and 1 base from J, with 12 bases between. The germline CDR1 and CDR2 sequences are SEHNR and FQNEAQ (reference sequence). The CDR3 DNA is TGTGCCAGCAGCTTAGAAGGGCAGCTTGGCACAGATACGCAGTATTTT. Encoded protein: CASSLEGQLGTDTQYF.

This clonotype was seen a handful of times. This chain uses TRBV20-1 with TRBJ1-2; no clear D gene. V was clipped by 6 bases and J by 6 bases, with 14 bases between them. The CDR3 has 12 residues. Per germline, CDR1 DFQATT and CDR2 SNEGSKA (reference sequence). CDR3 region: CSATQIRHGYTF. CDR3 DNA sequence: TGCAGTGCCACCCAGATTCGCCATGGCTACACCTTC.

A few counts support this clonotype. The J gene is TRBJ2-7, the V gene TRBV7-9; 10 bases are a match to TRBD2. After removal of 5 bases from V and 3 bases from J, the junction contained 7 bases not matched to a gene. The CDR3 is 15 residues long. CDR1 and CDR2 from the germline V gene are SEHNR and FQNEAQ (reference sequence). The CDR3 DNA reads TGTGCCAGCAGCCTTAGCGGGGGGCGATTCTACGAGCAGTACTTC. Its protein product is CASSLSGGRFYEQYF.